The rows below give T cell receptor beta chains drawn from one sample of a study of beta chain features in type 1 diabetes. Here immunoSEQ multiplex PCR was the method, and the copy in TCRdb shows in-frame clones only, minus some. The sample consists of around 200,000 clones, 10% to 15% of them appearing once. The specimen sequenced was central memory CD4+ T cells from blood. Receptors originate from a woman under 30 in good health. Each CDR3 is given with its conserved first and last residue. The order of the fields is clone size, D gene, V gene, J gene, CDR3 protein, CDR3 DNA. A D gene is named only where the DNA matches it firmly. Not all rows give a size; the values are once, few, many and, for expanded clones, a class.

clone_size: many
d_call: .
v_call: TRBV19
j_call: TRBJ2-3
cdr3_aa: CASSMRQGSDTQYF
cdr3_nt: TGTGCCAGTAGTATGAGGCAGGGTTCAGATACGCAGTATTTT

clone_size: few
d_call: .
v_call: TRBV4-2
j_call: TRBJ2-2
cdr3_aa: CASSARAPRDGELFF
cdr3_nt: TGTGCCAGCAGTGCGAGGGCACCTCGGGACGGGGAGCTGTTTTTT

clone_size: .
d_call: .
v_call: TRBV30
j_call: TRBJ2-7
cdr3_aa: CAWGGGSYEQYF
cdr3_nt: TGTGCCTGGGGAGGAGGTTCCTACGAGCAGTACTTC

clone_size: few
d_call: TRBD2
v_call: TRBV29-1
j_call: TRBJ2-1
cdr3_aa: CSVGTSAFLNEQFF
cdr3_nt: TGCAGCGTGGGGACTAGCGCCTTCTTGAATGAGCAGTTCTTC

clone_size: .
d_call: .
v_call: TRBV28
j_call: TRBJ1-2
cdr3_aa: CASSSRDGRVGGYTF
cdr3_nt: TGTGCCAGCAGTTCCCGGGACGGGAGGGTCGGGGGCTACACCTTC

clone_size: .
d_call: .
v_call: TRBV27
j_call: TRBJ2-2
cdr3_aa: CASRPGNTGELFF
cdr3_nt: TGTGCCAGCAGGCCAGGAAACACCGGGGAGCTGTTTTTT

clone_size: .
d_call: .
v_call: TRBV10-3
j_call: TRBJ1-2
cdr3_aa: CAISVGSNYGYTF
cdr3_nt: TGTGCCATCAGTGTAGGGAGTAACTATGGCTACACCTTC

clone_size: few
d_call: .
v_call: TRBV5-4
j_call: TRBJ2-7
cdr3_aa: CASSLVTSEQYF
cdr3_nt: TGTGCCAGCAGCTTGGTCACTAGTGAGCAGTACTTC

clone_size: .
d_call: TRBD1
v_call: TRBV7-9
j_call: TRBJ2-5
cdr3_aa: CASSSSDRGRGETQYF
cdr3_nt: TGTGCCAGCAGCTCGTCCGACAGGGGGCGCGGGGAGACCCAGTACTTC

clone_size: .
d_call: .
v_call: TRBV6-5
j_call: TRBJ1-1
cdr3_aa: CASRKTQGLTEAFF
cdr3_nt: TGTGCCAGCAGAAAAACCCAGGGGCTAACTGAAGCTTTCTTT

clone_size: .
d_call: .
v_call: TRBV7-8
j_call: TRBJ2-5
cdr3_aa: CASSLFAGQETQYF
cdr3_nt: TGTGCCAGCAGCTTATTTGCAGGGCAAGAGACCCAGTACTTC

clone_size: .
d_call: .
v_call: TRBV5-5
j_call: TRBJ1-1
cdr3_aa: CASSLTQGTEAFF
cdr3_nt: TGTGCCAGCAGCTTGACCCAGGGCACTGAAGCTTTCTTT

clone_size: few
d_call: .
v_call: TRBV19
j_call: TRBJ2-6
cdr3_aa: CASRFDFLLSGANVLTF
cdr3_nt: TGTGCCAGTAGATTTGACTTTCTACTATCTGGGGCCAACGTCCTGACTTTC

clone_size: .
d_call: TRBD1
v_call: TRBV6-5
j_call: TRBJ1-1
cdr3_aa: CASSYLDREEAFF
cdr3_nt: TGTGCCAGCAGTTACTTGGACAGGGAAGAGGCTTTCTTT

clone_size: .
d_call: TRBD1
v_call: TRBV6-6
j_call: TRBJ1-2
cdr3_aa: CASSYRPSDRGPGYTF
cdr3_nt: TGTGCCAGCAGTTACCGGCCTTCGGACAGGGGGCCTGGCTACACCTTC

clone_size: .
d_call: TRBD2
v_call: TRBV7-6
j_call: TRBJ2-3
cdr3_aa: CASSVGLAGTDTQYF
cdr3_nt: TGTGCCAGCAGCGTGGGACTAGCGGGCACAGATACGCAGTATTTT

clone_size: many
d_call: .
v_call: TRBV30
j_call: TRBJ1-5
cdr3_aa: CAWSSGGYQPQHF
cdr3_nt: TGTGCCTGGAGTTCGGGTGGGTATCAGCCCCAGCATTTT

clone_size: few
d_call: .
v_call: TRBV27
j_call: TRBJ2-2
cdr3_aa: CASSTFSGELFF
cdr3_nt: TGTGCCAGCAGTACTTTCTCCGGGGAGCTGTTTTTT

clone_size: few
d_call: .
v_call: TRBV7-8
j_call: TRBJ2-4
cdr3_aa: CASSYSMRDIQYF
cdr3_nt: TGTGCCAGCAGTTATTCGATGAGAGACATTCAGTACTTC

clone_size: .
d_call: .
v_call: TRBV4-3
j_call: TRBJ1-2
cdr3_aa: CASLSLRSYGYTF
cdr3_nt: TGCGCCAGCCTAAGTCTAAGGAGCTATGGCTACACCTTC

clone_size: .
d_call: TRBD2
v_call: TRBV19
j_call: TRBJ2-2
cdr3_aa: CASSISGSPTGELFF
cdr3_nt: TGTGCCAGTAGTATAAGCGGGAGTCCCACCGGGGAGCTGTTTTTT

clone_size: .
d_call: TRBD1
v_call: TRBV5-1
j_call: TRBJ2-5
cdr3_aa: CASSEGQGAIGETQYF
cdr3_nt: TGCGCCAGCAGCGAAGGACAGGGGGCTATCGGGGAGACCCAGTACTTC

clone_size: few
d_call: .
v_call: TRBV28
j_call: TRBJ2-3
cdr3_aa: CASSLWGSRGTDTQYF
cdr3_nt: TGTGCCAGCAGTTTATGGGGTAGCAGGGGCACAGATACGCAGTATTTT

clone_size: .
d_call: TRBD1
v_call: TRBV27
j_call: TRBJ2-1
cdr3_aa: CASRKDRSSYNEQFF
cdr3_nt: TGTGCCAGCAGAAAGGACAGGAGCTCCTACAATGAGCAGTTCTTC

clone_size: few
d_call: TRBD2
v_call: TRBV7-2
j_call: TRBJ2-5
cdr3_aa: CASTAGGGRAETQYF
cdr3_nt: TGTGCCAGCACCGCGGGGGGGGGACGAGCGGAGACCCAGTACTTC

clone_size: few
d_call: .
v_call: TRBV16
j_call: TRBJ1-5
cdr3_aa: CASSQSATVDNQPQHF
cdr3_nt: TGTGCCAGCAGCCAATCGGCGACAGTTGACAATCAGCCCCAGCATTTT

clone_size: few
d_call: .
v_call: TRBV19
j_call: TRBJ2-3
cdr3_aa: CASSIAAGVADTQYF
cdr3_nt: TGTGCCAGTAGTATAGCTGCCGGAGTAGCGGATACGCAGTATTTT

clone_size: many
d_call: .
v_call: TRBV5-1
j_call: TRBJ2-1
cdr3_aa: CASSLAKELSEQFF
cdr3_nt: TGCGCCAGCAGCTTGGCCAAAGAGTTGAGTGAGCAGTTCTTC

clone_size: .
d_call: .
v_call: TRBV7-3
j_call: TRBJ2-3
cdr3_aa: CASSLTLNPTDTQYF
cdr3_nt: TGTGCCAGCAGCTTAACGCTAAATCCCACAGATACGCAGTATTTT

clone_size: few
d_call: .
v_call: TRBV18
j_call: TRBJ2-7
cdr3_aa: CASSLSVGALNSYEQYF
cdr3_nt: TGTGCCAGCTCACTCTCCGTGGGGGCGCTGAATTCCTACGAGCAGTACTTC

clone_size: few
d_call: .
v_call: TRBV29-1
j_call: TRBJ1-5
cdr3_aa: CSVGSGEGQPQHF
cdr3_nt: TGCAGCGTCGGCTCAGGGGAGGGTCAGCCCCAGCATTTT

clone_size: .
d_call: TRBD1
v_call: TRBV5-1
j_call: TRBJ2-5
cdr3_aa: CASSLEGARAGETQYF
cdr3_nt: TGCGCCAGCAGCTTGGAGGGGGCGAGGGCAGGGGAGACCCAGTACTTC

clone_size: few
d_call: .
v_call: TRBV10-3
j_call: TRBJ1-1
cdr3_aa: CAISEGGNTEAFF
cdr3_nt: TGTGCCATCAGTGAAGGCGGGAACACTGAAGCTTTCTTT

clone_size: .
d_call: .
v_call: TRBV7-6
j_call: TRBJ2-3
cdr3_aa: CASSLGQYTDTQYF
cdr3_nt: TGTGCCAGCAGCTTAGGACAGTACACAGATACGCAGTATTTT

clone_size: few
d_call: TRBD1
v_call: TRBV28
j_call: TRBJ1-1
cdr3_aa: CASGRTGEAFF
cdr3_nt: TGTGCCAGCGGAAGGACAGGGGAGGCTTTCTTT

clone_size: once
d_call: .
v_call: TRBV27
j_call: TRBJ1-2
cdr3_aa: CASSFAGPGYGYTF
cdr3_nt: TGTGCCAGCAGTTTCGCGGGGCCTGGCTATGGCTACACCTTC

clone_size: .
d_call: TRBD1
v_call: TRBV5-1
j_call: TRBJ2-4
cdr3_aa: CASSFGQGQGDWNIQYF
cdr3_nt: TGCGCCAGCAGCTTCGGACAGGGGCAGGGGGATTGGAACATTCAGTACTTC

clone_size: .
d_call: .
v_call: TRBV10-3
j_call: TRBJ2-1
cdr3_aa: CAISVGLDYANEQFF
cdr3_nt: TGTGCCATCAGTGTAGGACTGGACTACGCCAATGAGCAGTTCTTC

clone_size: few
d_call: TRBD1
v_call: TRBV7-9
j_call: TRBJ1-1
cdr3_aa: CASRRDSSNTEAFF
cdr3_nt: TGTGCCAGCAGAAGGGACAGCAGTAACACTGAAGCTTTCTTT

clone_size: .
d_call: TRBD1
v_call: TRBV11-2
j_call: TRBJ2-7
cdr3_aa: CASSLPGTGSEQYF
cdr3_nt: TGTGCCAGCAGCTTACCAGGGACAGGGTCCGAGCAGTACTTC

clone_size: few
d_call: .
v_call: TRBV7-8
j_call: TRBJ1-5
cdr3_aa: CASSFRGNQPQHF
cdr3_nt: TGTGCCAGCAGCTTCCGGGGTAATCAGCCCCAGCATTTT